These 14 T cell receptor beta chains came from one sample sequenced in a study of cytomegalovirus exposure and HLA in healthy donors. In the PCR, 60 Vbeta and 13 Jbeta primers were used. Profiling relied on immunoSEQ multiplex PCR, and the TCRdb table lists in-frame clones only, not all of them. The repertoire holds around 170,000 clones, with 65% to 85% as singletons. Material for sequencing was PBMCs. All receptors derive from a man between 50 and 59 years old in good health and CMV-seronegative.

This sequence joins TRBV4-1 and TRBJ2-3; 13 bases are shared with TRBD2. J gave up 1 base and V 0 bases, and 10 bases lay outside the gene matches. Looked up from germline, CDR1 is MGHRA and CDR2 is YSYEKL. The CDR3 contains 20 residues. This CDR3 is CASSQDGATSGGSRTDTQYF. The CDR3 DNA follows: TGCGCCAGCAGCCAAGATGGGGCGACTAGCGGGGGGTCTCGCACAGATACGCAGTATTTT.

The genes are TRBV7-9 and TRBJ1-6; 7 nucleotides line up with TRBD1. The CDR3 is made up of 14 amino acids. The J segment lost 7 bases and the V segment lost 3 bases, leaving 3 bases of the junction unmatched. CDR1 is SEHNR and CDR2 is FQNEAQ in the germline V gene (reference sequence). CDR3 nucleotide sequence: TGTGCCAGCAGCTTGGGACAGCAAAATTCACCCCTCCACTTT. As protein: CASSLGQQNSPLHF.

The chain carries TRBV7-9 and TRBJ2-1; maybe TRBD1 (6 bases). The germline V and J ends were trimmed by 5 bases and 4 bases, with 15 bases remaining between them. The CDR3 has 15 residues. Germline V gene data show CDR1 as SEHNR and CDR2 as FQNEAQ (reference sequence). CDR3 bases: TGTGCCAGCAGCCCTCCGAGGGGGACATACAATGAGCAGTTCTTC. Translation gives CASSPPRGTYNEQFF.

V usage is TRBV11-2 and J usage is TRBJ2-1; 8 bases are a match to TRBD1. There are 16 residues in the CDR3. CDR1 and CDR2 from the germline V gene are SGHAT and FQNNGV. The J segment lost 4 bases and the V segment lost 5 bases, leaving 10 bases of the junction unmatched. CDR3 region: CASSRSGGQAYNEQFF. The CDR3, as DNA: TGTGCCAGCAGCCGTTCAGGGGGCCAGGCTTACAATGAGCAGTTCTTC.

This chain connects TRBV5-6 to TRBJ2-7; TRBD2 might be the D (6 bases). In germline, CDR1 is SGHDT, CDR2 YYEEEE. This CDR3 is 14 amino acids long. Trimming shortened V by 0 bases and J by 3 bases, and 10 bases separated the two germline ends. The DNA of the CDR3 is TGTGCCAGCAGCTTGGGAGGAGGGATCTACGAGCAGTACTTC. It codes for CASSLGGGIYEQYF.

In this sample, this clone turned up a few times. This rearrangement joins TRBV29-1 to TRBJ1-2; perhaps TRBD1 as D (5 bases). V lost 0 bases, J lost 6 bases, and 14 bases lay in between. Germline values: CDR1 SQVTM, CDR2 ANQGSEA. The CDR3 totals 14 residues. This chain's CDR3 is CSVEDLGRVHGYTF. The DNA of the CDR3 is TGCAGCGTTGAAGATCTAGGCAGGGTTCATGGCTACACCTTC.

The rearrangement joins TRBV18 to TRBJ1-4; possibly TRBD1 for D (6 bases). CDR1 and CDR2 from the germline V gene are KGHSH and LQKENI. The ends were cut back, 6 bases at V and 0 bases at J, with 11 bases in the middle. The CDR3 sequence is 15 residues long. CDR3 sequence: CASSPTGPTNEKLFF. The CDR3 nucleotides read TGTGCCAGCTCCCCAACAGGGCCAACTAATGAAAAACTGTTTTTT.

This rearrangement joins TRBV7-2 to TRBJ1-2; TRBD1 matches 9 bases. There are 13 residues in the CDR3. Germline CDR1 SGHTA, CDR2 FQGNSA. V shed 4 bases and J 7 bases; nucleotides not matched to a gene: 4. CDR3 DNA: TGTGCCAGCAGCTCTACAGGGGGCAGTGGCTACACCTTC. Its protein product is CASSSTGGSGYTF.

The CDR3 DNA reads TGTGCCAGCAGCTTGGACTCGACTAGCGGGGGGTCCAATGAGCAGTTCTTC. This codes for CASSLDSTSGGSNEQFF. The chain carries TRBV5-8 and TRBJ2-1, with 13 nucleotides matching TRBD2. Germline-derived CDR1 and CDR2 are SGHTS and YDEGEE. The V gene end was trimmed by 0 bases and the J gene end by 6 bases; junction bases not matched to a gene: 6. The CDR3 spans 17 residues.

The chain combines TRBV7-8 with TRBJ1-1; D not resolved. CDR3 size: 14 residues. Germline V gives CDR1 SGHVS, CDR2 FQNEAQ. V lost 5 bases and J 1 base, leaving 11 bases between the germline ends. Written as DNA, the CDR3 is TGTGCCAGCAGCAGAAGGGCGGGGAACACTGAAGCTTTCTTT. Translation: CASSRRAGNTEAFF.

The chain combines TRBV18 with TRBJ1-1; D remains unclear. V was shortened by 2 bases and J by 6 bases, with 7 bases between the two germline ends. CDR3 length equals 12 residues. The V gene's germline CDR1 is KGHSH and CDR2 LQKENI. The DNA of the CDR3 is TGTGCCAGCTCACCAAAACTGCCTGAAGCTTTCTTT. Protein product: CASSPKLPEAFF.

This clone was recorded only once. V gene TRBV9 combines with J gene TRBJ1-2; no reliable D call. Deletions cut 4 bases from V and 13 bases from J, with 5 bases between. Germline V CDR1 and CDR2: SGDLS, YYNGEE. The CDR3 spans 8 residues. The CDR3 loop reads CASSPGTF. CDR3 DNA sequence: TGTGCCAGCAGCCCCGGCACCTTC.

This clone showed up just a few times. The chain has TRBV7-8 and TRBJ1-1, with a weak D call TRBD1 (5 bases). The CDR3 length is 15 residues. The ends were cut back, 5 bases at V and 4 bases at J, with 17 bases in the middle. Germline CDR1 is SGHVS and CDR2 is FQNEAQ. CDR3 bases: TGTGCCAGCAGCCCGAGGGAGGGGCCGGGCACTGAAGCTTTCTTT. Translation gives CASSPREGPGTEAFF.

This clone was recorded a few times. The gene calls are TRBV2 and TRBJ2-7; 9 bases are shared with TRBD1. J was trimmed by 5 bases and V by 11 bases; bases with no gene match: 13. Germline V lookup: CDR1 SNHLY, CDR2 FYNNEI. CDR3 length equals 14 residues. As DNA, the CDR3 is TGTGCCGTTCCAAAGGGACAGGGTAGGAACGAGCAGTACTTC. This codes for CAVPKGQGRNEQYF.